This T cell receptor (beta chain) came from a study of glioma-infiltrating T cells. Points from the study as a whole: Only very few CDR3 sequences appeared in both tissue and blood. Above-expected tissue-blood divergence occurred in all gliomas, most in low-grade ones.

TCR alpha and beta CDR3 regions were amplified from RNA using iRepertoire nested multiplex PCR. TCRdb re-derived calls from the multiplex PCR reads in MiXCR, one entry per CDR3 protein. The sample has 20,000 to 25,000 distinct CDR3 sequences, about 22% seen once. Per germline, CDR1 LNHDA and CDR2 SQIVND (reference sequence). V shed 2 bases, J shed 2 bases, and the junction held 4 bases outside the gene matches. CDR3 length: 15 amino acids. This clonotype appeared a few times. Its cognate antigen is unknown. Sequencing was carried out using glioma tissue, nonneoplastic brain tissue, or PBMCs (not recorded which). This sequence was found in a human donor with low-grade glioma or glioblastoma, undergoing nonglioma brain surgery, or in good health (not recorded which). The V gene is TRBV19, the J gene TRBJ2-3, with 7 nucleotides matching TRBD2. The CDR3 is CASSITAGNTDTQYF. CDR3 DNA: TGTGCCAGTAGTATAACAGCGGGGAACACAGATACGCAGTATTTT.